This TCR beta chain was captured by sequencing in a study of cytomegalovirus exposure and HLA in healthy donors. Overall study context: There were fewer than 500 genotyped donors. Of these, roughly 80% fell in the genetic ancestry cluster associated with self-reported Caucasian donors. Study observations and caveats: Later, an analysis showed that TCR beta chains associated with HLA were more clonally expanded than others that were equally common.

The ends were cut back, 0 bases at V and 7 bases at J, with 12 bases in the middle. Germline CDR1 MNHNS, CDR2 SASEGT. The CDR3 sequence is 15 residues long. With respect to this clone: Its antigen is not identified.

The PCR made use of 60 Vbeta and 13 Jbeta primers. The data were produced by immunoSEQ multiplex PCR, yet TCRdb's version contains in-frame clones alone and is incomplete. The sample lists under 150,000 clones, 73% occurring once. The J gene is TRBJ1-4, the V gene TRBV6-1, with D tentatively TRBD1 (5 bases). The sequenced sample consisted of PBMCs. The TCR was taken from a human donor in good health. This CDR3 is CASSEAPLTVEKLFF. The CDR3 region has the DNA TGTGCCAGCAGTGAAGCCCCCTTGACAGTTGAAAAACTGTTTTTT.